This T cell receptor beta chain comes out of a study of blood T cell repertoires in COVID-19. The overall study: Both acute and convalescent COVID-19 samples were obtained from the United States, Italy and Spain. Sources were T cells, B-cell-depleted T cells, or PBMCs; the material itself was cDNA or gDNA.

Original processing methods: Quantification of nucleated cells was approximated via reference gene primer amplification. The assay was immunoSEQ multiplex PCR, and TCRdb's table has in-frame clones only and misses some. The D gene and trimming were derived from the DNA, and the V and J assignments and clone size from that table. The sample lists about 190,000 clones, less than 80% occurring once. V lost 3 bases to trimming and J lost 0 bases, with 5 bases between them. The CDR3 spans 14 residues. Germline CDR1 reads LGHNA; CDR2 reads YSLEER. This chain links TRBV4-3 with TRBJ2-2; no clear D. The clonotype was recovered from a man aged 45-65 years who had recovered from COVID-19. The sample taken for sequencing was peripheral blood. This CDR3 is CASSHQTNTGELFF. CDR3 sequence (DNA): TGCGCCAGCAGCCACCAGACGAACACCGGGGAGCTGTTTTTT.